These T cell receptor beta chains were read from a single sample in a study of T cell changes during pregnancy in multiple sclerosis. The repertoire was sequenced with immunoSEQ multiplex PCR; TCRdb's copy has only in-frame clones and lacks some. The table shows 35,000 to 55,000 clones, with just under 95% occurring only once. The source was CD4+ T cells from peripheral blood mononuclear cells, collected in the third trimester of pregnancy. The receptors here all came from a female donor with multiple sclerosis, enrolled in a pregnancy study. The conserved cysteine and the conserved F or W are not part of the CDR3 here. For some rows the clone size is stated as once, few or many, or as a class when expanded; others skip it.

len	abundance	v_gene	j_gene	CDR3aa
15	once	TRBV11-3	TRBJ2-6	ASSPRTSSSGANVLT
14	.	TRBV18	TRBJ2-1	ASSPESGFSYNEQF
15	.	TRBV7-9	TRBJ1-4	ASSLALDTPTNEKLF
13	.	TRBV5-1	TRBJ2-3	ASKGGSMGTDTQY
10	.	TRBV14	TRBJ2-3	ASSPLSDTQY
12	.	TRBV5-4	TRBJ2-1	ASSLTSGSYEQF
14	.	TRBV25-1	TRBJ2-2	ASSVAGTGRTGELF
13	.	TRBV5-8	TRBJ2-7	ASSLPGYTSYEQY
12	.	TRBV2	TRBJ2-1	ASRPGLAGGEQF
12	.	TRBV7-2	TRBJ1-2	ASSFPGRFYGYT
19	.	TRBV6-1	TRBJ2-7	ASSESLGGHIGRQRTYEQY
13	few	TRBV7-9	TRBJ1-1	ASSVNREAGTEAF
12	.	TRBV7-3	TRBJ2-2	ASSLTSGTGELF
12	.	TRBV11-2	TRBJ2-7	ASSFGGRRGEQY
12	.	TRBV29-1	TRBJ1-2	SATGVLDNYGYT
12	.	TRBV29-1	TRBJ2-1	SVSTSGVYNEQF
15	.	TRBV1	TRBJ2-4	TSSAVHPGYAKNIQY
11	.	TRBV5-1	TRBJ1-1	ASSLGGDRGAF
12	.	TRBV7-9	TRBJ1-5	ASSLGGRDQPQH
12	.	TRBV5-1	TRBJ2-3	ASMPSGSADTQY
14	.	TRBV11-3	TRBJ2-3	ASSLVLAGNTDTQY
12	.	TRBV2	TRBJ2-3	ASSRQGLTDTQY
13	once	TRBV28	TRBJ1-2	ASSLTGGYEYGYT
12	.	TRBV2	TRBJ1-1	ASSETELSTEAF
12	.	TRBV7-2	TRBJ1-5	ASSLYTTDQPQH
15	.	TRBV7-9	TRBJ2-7	ASSLATSGRAFYEQY
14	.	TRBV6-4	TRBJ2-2	ASSEGPGGWTGELF
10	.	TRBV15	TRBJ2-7	ATSRVGGRAY
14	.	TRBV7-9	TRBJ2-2	ASSFGQGFNTGELF
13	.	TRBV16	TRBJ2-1	ASSQLGTSGNEQF
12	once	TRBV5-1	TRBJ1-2	ASSLSHSNYGYT
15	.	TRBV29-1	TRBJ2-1	SVNPLLTYYSYNEQF
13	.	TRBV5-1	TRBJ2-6	ASSPIVSGANVLT
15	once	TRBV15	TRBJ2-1	ATSRDFGSGGDNEQF
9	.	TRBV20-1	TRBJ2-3	SGDFTDTQY
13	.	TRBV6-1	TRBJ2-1	ASSELAIDYNEQF
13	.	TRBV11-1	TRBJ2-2	ASSLSGTHTGELF
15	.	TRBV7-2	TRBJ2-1	ASSPSSGRGSYNEQF
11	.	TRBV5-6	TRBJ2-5	ASSLIQGSGQY
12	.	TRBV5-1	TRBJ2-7	ASSLAGSSYEQY
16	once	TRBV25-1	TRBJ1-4	ASSESGTGTTTNEKLF
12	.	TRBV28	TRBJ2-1	ASKRAGAVNEQF
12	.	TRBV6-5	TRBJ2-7	ASSRQSIPYEQY
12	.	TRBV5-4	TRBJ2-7	ASSSGQGRYEQY
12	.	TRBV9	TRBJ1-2	ASSPRTGTGYYT
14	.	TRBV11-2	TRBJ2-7	ASSLVGGTGTYEQY
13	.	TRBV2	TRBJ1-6	ASSPRWTRNSPLH
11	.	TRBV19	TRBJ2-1	ASSIDLAGGQF